One and the same sample provided the 12 T cell receptor beta chains below, sequenced in a study of cytomegalovirus exposure and HLA in healthy donors. Vbeta (60) and Jbeta (13) primers were used in the PCR. TCRdb's table, derived via immunoSEQ multiplex PCR, lists solely in-frame clones and lacks some. The data show roughly 120,000 clones, 80% to 85% seen once. Sequencing was done on a sample of PBMCs. These receptors were collected from a woman aged 40 to 50 in good health and CMV-seronegative.

The sample holds one count of this clone. The rearrangement uses TRBV5-1 and TRBJ2-3, with D tentatively TRBD2 (5 bases). Between the trimmed V and J ends, which lost 1 base and 2 bases, there was a span of 14 bases. The CDR3 extends over 16 amino acids. Germline CDR1 and CDR2: SGHRS and YFSETQ. The CDR3 region is CASSLLRGPATDTQYF. The CDR3, as DNA: TGCGCCAGCAGCTTGTTACGCGGGCCCGCCACAGATACGCAGTATTTT.

The chain couples TRBV6-1 to TRBJ2-1, with TRBD2 matching over 11 bases. The trim removed 6 bases at V and 3 bases at J, leaving 4 bases unmatched. Germline V lookup: CDR1 MNHNS, CDR2 SASEGT. This CDR3 region has 15 residues. The CDR3 region is CASRHLAGGYNEQFF. The DNA of the CDR3 is TGTGCCAGCAGACACCTAGCGGGGGGCTACAATGAGCAGTTCTTC.

The V and J genes are TRBV6-5 and TRBJ1-2, with a possible D match to TRBD1 (6 bases). Looked up from germline, CDR1 is MNHEY and CDR2 is SVGAGI. V gave up 6 bases and J gave up 6 bases, with 17 bases separating them. The length of the CDR3 is 14 residues. As DNA, the CDR3 is TGTGCCAGCAGGACATACACAGGGAGGGATGGCTACACCTTC. Amino acids: CASRTYTGRDGYTF.

The V and J genes are TRBV27 and TRBJ2-1; 7 nucleotides agree with TRBD2. Unmatched junction bases numbered 10, after V lost 6 bases and J lost 2 bases. This CDR3 has 16 amino acids. Germline-derived CDR1 and CDR2 are MNHEY and SMNVEV (reference sequence). The chain's CDR3 is CASRGGILGAYNEQFF. DNA of the CDR3: TGTGCCAGCAGGGGGGGGATATTGGGGGCCTACAATGAGCAGTTCTTC.

This rearrangement joins TRBV9 to TRBJ2-3; 8 bases match TRBD2. The V segment lost 3 bases and the J segment 4 bases; nucleotides outside the gene matches: 7. The CDR3 is 15 amino acids. Germline V gene sequence: CDR1 SGDLS, CDR2 YYNGEE. DNA of the CDR3: TGTGCCAGCAGCGGACCGGGACTAGAAGCAGATACGCAGTATTTT. This codes for CASSGPGLEADTQYF.

This rearrangement joins TRBV2 to TRBJ1-2; TRBD1 matches at 7 bases. The germline CDR1 and CDR2 sequences are SNHLY and FYNNEI. Unmatched junction bases numbered 14, after V lost 9 bases and J lost 7 bases. CDR3 length equals 14 residues. The CDR3 is CARLKYRGLSGYTF. The CDR3 bases are TGTGCCAGACTGAAATACAGGGGCCTCTCTGGCTACACCTTC.

The chain links TRBV5-6 to TRBJ2-7; TRBD2 aligns across 7 bases. The CDR3 totals 12 residues. The germline gives CDR1 SGHDT, CDR2 YYEEEE. V was clipped by 7 bases and J by 0 bases; unmatched bases: 1. CDR3 protein: CASGRGSYEQYF. The CDR3 DNA reads as TGTGCCAGCGGGAGGGGCTCCTACGAGCAGTACTTC.

The chain recombines TRBV11-2 with TRBJ1-5; 11 positions agree with TRBD1. Losses at the gene ends were 5 bases for V and 6 bases for J; bases not matched to a gene: 9. CDR1 is SGHAT, CDR2 FQNNGV, per germline. The CDR3 is 16 amino acids. For the CDR3, the DNA is TGTGCCAGCAGCCCTGGGACAGGGGGAGGAGGTCAGCCCCAGCATTTT. Protein product: CASSPGTGGGGQPQHF.

The chain combines TRBV5-1 with TRBJ2-3; 8 positions match TRBD2. The V gene's germline CDR1 is SGHRS and CDR2 YFSETQ. CDR3 length equals 13 residues. V dropped 4 bases and J dropped 6; count of bases not matched to a gene: 4. As DNA, the CDR3 is TGCGCCAGCAGCCAAGCGGGAGTGGATACGCAGTATTTT. Translation: CASSQAGVDTQYF.

The CDR3 sequence is CASSTQGFSEKLFF. The DNA of the CDR3 is TGTGCCAGCAGCACCCAGGGGTTTAGTGAAAAACTGTTTTTT. The chain is built from TRBV5-4 and TRBJ1-4; a weak D match, TRBD1 (6 bases). The CDR3 length is 14 residues. From germline, CDR1 is SGHNT and CDR2 YYREEE (reference sequence). V was trimmed by 4 bases and J by 7 bases, leaving 14 bases between them.

With regard to this clone: The junction departs from the called germline gene at one end, perhaps through a read error. The chain recombines TRBV30 with TRBJ2-5; D is uncertain. The J call is in doubt because the DNA end fits TRBJ2-7 better. Germline V CDR1 and CDR2: GTSNPN, SVGIG (reference sequence). CDR3 length equals 12 residues. The CDR3 here is CAWGVFSYEQYF. The CDR3 DNA follows: TGTGCCTGGGGTGTTTTTTCCTACGAGCAGTACTTC.

The chain recombines TRBV2 with TRBJ2-1; 9 positions match TRBD2. Germline CDR1 reads SNHLY; CDR2 reads FYNNEI. This CDR3 is 14 amino acids long. V lost 4 bases, J lost 4 bases, and 2 bases stayed unmatched. The CDR3 loop reads CASSGLAAYNEQFF. As DNA, the CDR3 is TGTGCCAGCAGTGGACTAGCGGCTTACAATGAGCAGTTCTTC.